The next 8 T cell receptor beta chains were all read from a single sample in a study of OX40 agonist ivuxolimab in advanced cancers. TCRdb's table, derived via immunoSEQ multiplex PCR, lists solely in-frame clones and lacks some. The sample lists about 57,000 clones; approximately 92% were seen once. The material was CD4+ or CD8+ T cells sorted from blood, obtained in a trial of the OX40 agonist ivuxolimab. The receptors derive from an adult with an advanced solid tumor such as melanoma, head and neck, liver or kidney cancer.

The chain joins TRBV10-3 to TRBJ2-2; D call uncertain. This CDR3 comprises 11 residues. Looked up from germline, CDR1 is ENHRY and CDR2 is SYGVKD. Trimming took 6 bases from V and 7 from J, leaving 6 bases between them. The CDR3 spells CAISVGGELFF. For the CDR3, the DNA is TGTGCCATCAGCGTAGGCGGGGAGCTGTTTTTT.

V is TRBV9 and J is TRBJ2-3; D is possibly TRBD1 or TRBD2 (5 bases each). The V end was cut by 5 bases, the J end by 0 bases, with 16 bases between. The length of the CDR3 is 16 residues. Germline CDR1 reads SGDLS; CDR2 reads YYNGEE. The CDR3 DNA follows: TGTGCCAGCAGTCCAGAGCCGGGACCCAGCACAGATACGCAGTATTTT. Amino acids: CASSPEPGPSTDTQYF.

The V call is TRBV6-4, the J call TRBJ2-3; D might be TRBD2 (6 bases). V dropped 6 bases and J dropped 0 bases, with 16 bases sitting between them. CDR3 length: 16 amino acids. Germline V CDR1 and CDR2: MRHNA, SNTAGT. The CDR3 here is CASSEEGISSTDTQYF. In DNA, the CDR3 is TGTGCCAGCAGCGAGGAGGGAATTTCTAGCACAGATACGCAGTATTTT.

V usage is TRBV4-3 and J usage is TRBJ2-7, with D unclear. Trimming shortened V by 0 bases and J by 6 bases, and 9 bases separated the two germline ends. Germline CDR1 is LGHNA and CDR2 is YSLEER. This CDR3 has 13 residues. The CDR3 nucleotides are TGCGCCAGCAGCCAAGATTCCTTGGGCGAGCAGTACTTC. It translates to CASSQDSLGEQYF.

This chain joins TRBV6-5 and TRBJ1-5; D remains ambiguous. The CDR3 runs 15 residues. Deletions cut 2 bases from V and 0 bases from J, with 8 bases between. Germline CDR1 is MNHEY and CDR2 is SVGAGI. The CDR3 sequence is CASSYVRGSNQPQHF. In DNA form, the CDR3 reads TGTGCCAGCAGTTACGTTCGGGGTAGCAATCAGCCCCAGCATTTT.

This clone was found once. The chain joins TRBV4-3 to TRBJ1-1; TRBD1 matches at 7 bases. Germline-derived CDR1 and CDR2 are LGHNA and YSLEER. V was pared by 0 bases and J by 3 bases, with 10 bases of the junction left unmatched. The CDR3 has 17 amino acids. The CDR3 coding sequence is TGCGCCAGCAGCCAAGACGGGGTAGGGGGCGAAGACACTGAAGCTTTCTTT. It codes for CASSQDGVGGEDTEAFF.

As to this clone: At one end the junction does not follow the germline gene, possibly because of a read error. V and J are TRBV7-2 and TRBJ2-7; no firm D call. Per the germline V gene, CDR1 is SGHTA and CDR2 is FQGNSA. There are 12 residues in the CDR3. The CDR3 coding sequence is TGTGCCAGCAGCTTAGGTGGCTACGAGCGGTACTTC. Translating it yields CASSLGGYERYF.

The chain joins TRBV27 to TRBJ1-5; 9 bases line up with TRBD1. V lost 6 bases and J lost 9; bases outside the gene matches: 15. This CDR3 comprises 16 residues. CDR1 MNHEY and CDR2 SMNVEV come from the germline V gene (reference sequence). DNA of the CDR3: TGTGCCAGCAGCTATAGCTTTCGGGACAGGGATTGGCCCCAGCATTTT. Translation: CASSYSFRDRDWPQHF.